This TCR beta chain came from a study of response to subunit inactivated influenza vaccine (dated by TCRdb to the late 2010s). With respect to the entire study: Deep quantitative T cell receptor repertoire profiling was used in the study to track responses to a trivalent subunit inactivated influenza vaccine.

This clonotype was detected a few times. The antigen it binds to is not known. Per-nucleotide qualities are absent, and no much larger clonotype sits a single base away. The library was made by RT-PCR. This sample was sequenced with an Illumina HiSeq 2500. TCRdb reworked the public reads: Q25 trimming with fastp, MiXCR clone assembly, productive beta chains retained. Entries are consolidated by CDR3 protein sequence, retaining the most common genes and DNA. Here the sample has around 480,000 distinct CDR3 sequences; 16% occur a single time. Jointly, the top ten make up about 3% of the sample. General findings and caveats noted by the study authors: The authors suggested that each seasonal influenza vaccination may recruit only a limited number of new T cells.

The germline V gene specifies MDHEN as CDR1 and SYDVKM as CDR2. Relative to germline, V is missing 5 bases and J is missing 3 bases, with 5 bases of the junction outside any gene match. There are 14 amino acids in the CDR3, from cysteine to phenylalanine inclusive. The sequence is cut down to CDR3 DNA, 42 bases in frame from base 1. This sequence originates from a man between 50 and 69 years old who received an inactivated influenza vaccine. Donor details come from another sample of the same person, matched by shared clones. This sequence uses TRBV28 and TRBJ2-7, with 9 central nucleotides matching TRBD1. The source was CD4+ T cells sorted from PBMCs, collected about 24 months after vaccination. The CDR3 has the sequence CASSRDREFYEQYF. The DNA sequence is as follows: TGTGCCAGCAGTAGGGACAGGGAGTTCTACGAGCAGTACTTC.